One sample yielded the 11 T cell receptor beta chains listed below, sequenced in a study of blood T cells in healthy people across ages. Then a second PCR, running roughly 6 to 12 cycles, was carried out with a sample-barcoded 5' primer and a J-beta primer mix. A single record per CDR3 protein comes from TCRdb applying MiXCR to the 5' RACE reads. Of 350,000 to 450,000 distinct CDR3 sequences listed, about half were seen once; the top ten hold over 40%. The sequencing sample was made of blood. These receptors were taken from a man aged 60 to 69 in good health.

This clonotype has only a few counts. The chain links TRBV7-2 to TRBJ2-1; TRBD2 aligns across 10 bases. With 5 bases clipped from V and 4 bases from J, the junction kept 8 bases outside the gene matches. The CDR3 contains 16 residues. Germline loops: CDR1 SGHTA, CDR2 FQGNSA. The CDR3 nucleotides are TGTGCCAGCAGCCTCCAGTCTAGCGGGAGATACAATGAGCAGTTCTTC. It is translated as CASSLQSSGRYNEQFF.

V is TRBV9 and J is TRBJ2-1; 9 nucleotides line up with TRBD2. The CDR3 totals 16 residues. Per the germline V gene, CDR1 is SGDLS and CDR2 is YYNGEE. The V and J ends lost 3 bases and 8 bases, in that order; junction bases with no gene match: 12. CDR3 coding DNA: TGTGCCAGCAGCGCCGGGGTCGGACTAGCGTTTGATGAGCAGTTCTTC. Translation: CASSAGVGLAFDEQFF.

As regards this clonotype: One end of the junction does not line up with germline, which may come from a read error. The V gene is TRBV20-1, the J gene TRBJ2-1; D is perhaps TRBD1 or TRBD2 (5 bases each). This CDR3 has 15 residues. Germline CDR1 DFQATT, CDR2 SNEGSKA (reference sequence). This CDR3 reads CSTRDLAGLLNEQFF. The CDR3 nucleotides read TGCAGTACTAGAGACCTGGCAGGGTTATTGAATGAGCAGTTCTTC.

In this sample, this clonotype turned up a few times. This chain joins TRBV7-2 and TRBJ2-5, with D hard to call. This CDR3 spans 13 amino acids. Trimming cost V 3 bases and J 2 bases, with 7 bases left between them. Germline V lookup: CDR1 SGHTA, CDR2 FQGNSA. This chain's CDR3 is CASSLGPQETQYF. Written as DNA, the CDR3 is TGTGCCAGCAGCTTGGGTCCTCAAGAGACCCAGTACTTC.

The table lists this clonotype with a few counts. The chain's CDR3 is CASSLEWDRWAGGPGNEQFF. CDR3 sequence (DNA): TGTGCCAGCAGTTTGGAATGGGACAGGTGGGCGGGAGGGCCTGGCAATGAGCAGTTCTTC. The chain is built from TRBV27 and TRBJ2-1, with D possibly being TRBD2 (9 bases). The germline gives CDR1 MNHEY, CDR2 SMNVEV (reference sequence). The CDR3 runs to 20 residues. Trimming left V 3 bases short and J 6 bases short, with 30 bases between.

The gene calls are TRBV24-1 and TRBJ2-5; 9 bases fit TRBD1. After removal of 2 bases from V and 11 bases from J, the junction contained 14 bases not matched to a gene. CDR1 and CDR2 from the germline V gene are KGHDR and SFDVKD. The CDR3 loop spans 16 amino acids. The CDR3 region is CATSDWGQGNYNEQYF. The CDR3 DNA follows: TGTGCCACCAGTGATTGGGGACAGGGAAATTACAATGAGCAGTACTTC.

The V and J genes are TRBV12-3 or TRBV12-4 and TRBJ2-2, with 7 positions matching TRBD2. CDR3 length: 15 residues. J was trimmed by 5 bases and V by 3 bases; bases with no gene match: 6. The CDR3 reads CASSLRGRDTGELFF. The CDR3 coding sequence is TGTGCCAGCAGTTTGCGGGGGAGAGATACCGGGGAGCTGTTTTTT.

The rearrangement joins TRBV27 to TRBJ2-7, with unresolved D. This CDR3 is 15 amino acids long. Germline V gene lookup returns CDR1 MNHEY and CDR2 SMNVEV (reference sequence). Trimming stripped 6 bases from V and 5 bases from J, with 20 bases between. CDR3 loop: CASRKGGRTPHEQYF. The CDR3 DNA reads TGTGCCAGCAGGAAAGGTGGGCGGACCCCCCACGAGCAGTACTTC.

J is TRBJ2-7 and V is TRBV20-1, with D possibly TRBD1 on 6 matching bases. Per germline, CDR1 DFQATT and CDR2 SNEGSKA (reference sequence). The CDR3 covers 14 residues. The V end was cut by 3 bases, the J end by 0 bases, with 12 bases between. Here the CDR3 DNA reads TGCAGTGCTAGTCGGACAGCGGACTCCTACGAGCAGTACTTC. It encodes CSASRTADSYEQYF.

The chain has TRBV10-3 and TRBJ1-2; D is perhaps TRBD1 (5 bases). V was pared by 4 bases and J by 1 base, with 7 bases between. CDR3 length: 13 residues. CDR1 is ENHRY and CDR2 is SYGVKD in the germline V gene. The CDR3 nucleotides read TGTGCCATCAGTGCCGGGGGTAACTATGGCTACACCTTC. Its translation is CAISAGGNYGYTF.

This clonotype occurred a few times. This sequence joins TRBV10-3 and TRBJ2-7; D ambiguous. V gave up 3 bases and J gave up 0 bases, with 6 bases separating them. This CDR3 contains 13 residues. Per the germline V gene, CDR1 is ENHRY and CDR2 is SYGVKD. This CDR3 is CAISDTLSYEQYF. In DNA form, the CDR3 reads TGTGCCATCAGTGACACTCTCTCCTACGAGCAGTACTTC.